Shown below are 25 T cell receptor beta chains from a single sample sequenced in a study of T-cell reconstitution after alpha-beta-depleted transplantation in children (dated by TCRdb to about 2016). Library prep was done by PCR. TCRdb shows the sequencer as Illumina HiSeq 2500. TCR libraries were prepared with molecular barcoding, using unique molecular identifiers to normalize TCRbeta repertoire quantification. TCRdb redid the processing of the public reads, applying fastp at Q25 and MiXCR, and retained in-frame beta chains. Each record represents a unique CDR3 protein, reported with the most common genes and DNA among its rows. The sample has about 540,000 distinct CDR3 sequences on record, over 20% of them singletons. The top ten clones comprise just over 35% of the sample. The meaning of the sample's treatment or condition label: allogeneic hematopoietic cell transplantation with graft depleted of TCRalphabeta T cells and CD19 B cells.

Sequencing used PBMCs, obtained before TCRalphabeta/CD19-depleted stem cell transplant. All receptors derive from a boy in the first two years of life with Wiskott-Aldrich syndrome, due to receive a stem cell transplant.

The J gene is TRBJ2-7, the V gene TRBV5-1, with D hard to call. The V gene's germline CDR1 is SGHRS and CDR2 YFSETQ. This CDR3 is built from 13 residues. Trimming removed 4 bases from V and 2 bases from J, with 10 bases in between. CDR3 sequence (DNA): TGCGCCAGCAGCGGATACTCAACCTACGAGCAGTACTTC. Protein product: CASSGYSTYEQYF.

The rearrangement joins TRBV15 to TRBJ2-3; 7 bases are shared with TRBD2. Looked up from germline, CDR1 is LNHNV and CDR2 is YYDKDF (reference sequence). Trimming took 3 bases from V and 2 from J; bases not matched to a gene: 2. There are 14 residues in the CDR3. This CDR3 is CATSSKRDTDTQYF. DNA of the CDR3: TGTGCCACCAGCAGTAAGCGGGACACAGATACGCAGTATTTT.

The V and J genes are TRBV6-1 and TRBJ1-1; TRBD1 might be the D (5 bases). Trimming cost V 6 bases and J 1 base, with 21 bases left between them. The CDR3 totals 17 residues. CDR1 and CDR2 from the germline V gene are MNHNS and SASEGT. CDR3 nucleotides: TGTGCCAGCAGCCAACGAAATACCAGGGTTACGAACACTGAAGCTTTCTTT. Protein: CASSQRNTRVTNTEAFF.

This clonotype has a count of ten or more. This rearrangement joins TRBV15 to TRBJ1-6; D gene unclear. V was shortened by 0 bases and J by 10 bases, with 13 bases between the two germline ends. This CDR3 is built from 15 residues. Germline CDR1 reads LNHNV; CDR2 reads YYDKDF (reference sequence). The CDR3 here is CATSRDGSSGSPLHF. The CDR3 nucleotides read TGTGCCACCAGCAGAGACGGGTCTTCAGGATCACCCCTCCACTTT.

V gene TRBV5-6 combines with J gene TRBJ2-5; possible D gene TRBD2, 5 bases. Trimming stripped 4 bases from V and 5 bases from J, with 18 bases between. This CDR3 is 15 amino acids long. CDR1 is SGHDT, CDR2 YYEEEE, per germline. CDR3 loop: CASSPASVGVETQYF. The CDR3 DNA reads TGTGCCAGCAGCCCGGCATCAGTCGGGGTCGAGACCCAGTACTTC.

The chain employs TRBV5-1 and TRBJ1-1, with 7 bases aligning to TRBD1. The V and J ends lost 1 base and 2 bases, in that order; junction bases with no gene match: 8. Germline loops: CDR1 SGHRS, CDR2 YFSETQ. The CDR3 is 16 amino acids. CDR3 sequence: CASSLPSNRGNTEAFF. The DNA of the CDR3 is TGCGCCAGCAGCTTGCCTTCGAACAGGGGTAACACTGAAGCTTTCTTT.

A few counts support this clonotype. The chain employs TRBV14 and TRBJ2-1; 9 bases match TRBD2. CDR3 length: 16 residues. Germline V gene data show CDR1 as SGHDN and CDR2 as FVKESK. Germline trimming cut 4 bases from V and 7 bases from J; bases unmatched to any gene: 11. This chain's CDR3 is CASSRLGLASGNEQFF. CDR3 coding DNA: TGTGCCAGCAGCCGCTTGGGACTAGCTTCAGGGAATGAGCAGTTCTTC.

V is TRBV5-5 and J is TRBJ2-3; 9 positions agree with TRBD1. This CDR3 has 16 amino acids. Per germline, CDR1 SGHKS and CDR2 YYEKEE (reference sequence). The V segment lost 2 bases and the J segment 2 bases; nucleotides outside the gene matches: 6. The CDR3 coding sequence is TGTGCCAGCAGCTTACCCCGGGACAGGGACACAGATACGCAGTATTTT. Its translation is CASSLPRDRDTDTQYF.

This clonotype was seen a handful of times. The rearrangement links TRBV24-1 to TRBJ2-5; TRBD2 might be the D (5 bases). V was pared by 4 bases and J by 1 base, with 12 bases between. The length of the CDR3 is 15 residues. Germline CDR1 is KGHDR and CDR2 is SFDVKD. In DNA, the CDR3 is TGTGCCACCAGTGACCCCTCGGGGAGCCAAGAGACCCAGTACTTC. Amino acid sequence: CATSDPSGSQETQYF.

A few counts support this clonotype. The chain employs TRBV12-3 or TRBV12-4 and TRBJ2-2; weak D call: TRBD1 (6 bases). There are 15 residues in the CDR3. Trimming cost V 5 bases and J 4 bases, with 14 bases left between them. The CDR3 here is CASSRQTRGTGELFF. The CDR3 DNA follows: TGTGCCAGCAGTCGACAGACCAGGGGCACCGGGGAGCTGTTTTTT.

This clonotype has only a few counts. The J gene is TRBJ1-4, the V gene TRBV6-1; 10 nucleotides align to TRBD1. This CDR3 has 16 residues. Germline values: CDR1 MNHNS, CDR2 SASEGT. Germline trimming cut 6 bases from V and 6 bases from J; bases unmatched to any gene: 10. The CDR3 DNA is TGTGCCAGCAGCTCCGGGGACAGGGGTCCGGATGAAAAACTGTTTTTT. It encodes CASSSGDRGPDEKLFF.

The CDR3, as DNA: TGCGCCAGCAGCCTGGGCCTCGATAGCAATCAGCCCCAGCATTTT. It translates to CASSLGLDSNQPQHF. This chain joins TRBV5-1 and TRBJ1-5, with unresolved D. Trimming removed 4 bases from V and 0 bases from J, with 11 bases in between. CDR1 is SGHRS and CDR2 is YFSETQ in the germline V gene. The CDR3 is made up of 15 amino acids.

The chain employs TRBV5-1 and TRBJ2-1; D not certain. CDR1 is SGHRS, CDR2 YFSETQ, per germline. Between the trimmed V and J ends, which lost 4 bases and 0 bases, there was a span of 14 bases. There are 16 residues in the CDR3. The CDR3 spells CASSLRLHSSYNEQFF. The CDR3 coding sequence is TGCGCCAGCAGCCTAAGACTCCATAGCTCCTACAATGAGCAGTTCTTC.

This chain joins TRBV20-1 and TRBJ1-2, with TRBD1 identical over 7 bases. Germline CDR1 is DFQATT and CDR2 is SNEGSKA (reference sequence). V lost 4 bases and J lost 2; bases outside the gene matches: 1. The CDR3 extends over 12 amino acids. In nucleotides, the CDR3 is TGCAGTGCTAAGGACAGGAACTATGGCTACACCTTC. It translates to CSAKDRNYGYTF.

This clonotype was detected a few times. The V call is TRBV5-1, the J call TRBJ2-7, with no clear D. The CDR3 is 14 residues long. The V end lost 2 bases, the J end lost 3 bases, and 12 bases lay between the germline ends. Germline V gene lookup returns CDR1 SGHRS and CDR2 YFSETQ. The CDR3 spells CASSFKQNSYEQYF. The CDR3 DNA is TGCGCCAGCAGCTTTAAACAGAATAGCTACGAGCAGTACTTC.

This clonotype was recorded a few times. This rearrangement joins TRBV12-3 or TRBV12-4 to TRBJ1-2; unclear D gene. The V and J ends lost 5 bases and 4 bases respectively, with 11 bases between them. There are 13 residues in the CDR3. CDR3 bases: TGTGCCAGCAGTAAACAGAGTTTCTATGGCTACACCTTC. It is translated as CASSKQSFYGYTF.

This clonotype was detected a few times. The chain carries TRBV18 and TRBJ2-3, with TRBD2 as a possible D gene (6 bases). The V gene's germline CDR1 is KGHSH and CDR2 LQKENI. The CDR3 is made up of 15 amino acids. CDR3: CSSSPPSRDGDTQYF. The CDR3 coding sequence is TGTTCTAGCTCACCACCTTCGCGGGATGGGGATACGCAGTATTTT.

This clonotype occurred a few times. This chain connects TRBV5-1 to TRBJ2-1, with 8 bases lining up with TRBD2. The ends lost 6 bases at V and 6 bases at J; junction bases unmatched: 8. The CDR3 length is 14 residues. CDR1 SGHRS and CDR2 YFSETQ come from the germline V gene. Here the CDR3 reads CASTDTGGPNEQFF. For the CDR3, the DNA is TGCGCCAGCACGGACACGGGAGGGCCCAATGAGCAGTTCTTC.

This clonotype occurred a few times. This rearrangement joins TRBV10-2 to TRBJ1-4; no definite D call. Germline V lookup: CDR1 WSHSY, CDR2 SAAADI. This CDR3 is 13 amino acids long. Trimming stripped 3 bases from V and 11 bases from J, with 13 bases between. The CDR3 DNA sequence: TGCGCCAGCAGTGAACGAGGGATCGGGAAACTGTTTTTT. Translated, it gives CASSERGIGKLFF.

V gene TRBV12-3 or TRBV12-4 combines with J gene TRBJ1-2; TRBD1 agrees at 8 bases. The length of the CDR3 is 13 residues. Losses at the gene ends were 3 bases for V and 8 bases for J; bases not matched to a gene: 5. For the CDR3, the DNA is TGTGCCAGCAGTTTTCAGGGGGCAGGCGGCTACACCTTC. It yields the protein CASSFQGAGGYTF.

This clonotype was recorded a few times. V and J are TRBV5-1 and TRBJ2-2; D is unclear. The ends were cut back, 4 bases at V and 4 bases at J, with 8 bases in the middle. There are 13 residues in the CDR3. Germline values: CDR1 SGHRS, CDR2 YFSETQ. The CDR3: CASSPAVTGELFF. The CDR3 DNA sequence: TGCGCCAGCAGCCCGGCAGTCACCGGGGAGCTGTTTTTT.

This chain uses TRBV20-1 with TRBJ1-5; 7 nucleotides match TRBD1. The CDR3 loop spans 13 amino acids. V was clipped by 0 bases and J by 7 bases; unmatched bases: 3. In germline, CDR1 is DFQATT, CDR2 SNEGSKA (reference sequence). This CDR3 reads CSARENRGQPQHF. CDR3 nucleotide sequence: TGCAGTGCTAGAGAGAACAGGGGACAGCCCCAGCATTTT.

This clonotype was recorded a few times. This chain links TRBV4-2 with TRBJ2-7, with 11 bases that match TRBD2. Germline trimming cut 3 bases from V and 2 bases from J; bases unmatched to any gene: 12. Germline V gene lookup returns CDR1 LGHNA and CDR2 YNFKEQ. CDR3 length equals 18 residues. Here the CDR3 reads CASSHQFALAGAAYEQYF. DNA for the CDR3: TGTGCCAGCAGCCACCAATTTGCACTAGCGGGAGCTGCCTACGAGCAGTACTTC.

This clonotype was counted between two and nine times. The V and J genes are TRBV3-1 and TRBJ1-5, with TRBD1 identical over 9 bases. Germline assignment: CDR1 LGHDT and CDR2 YNNKEL (reference sequence). With V trimmed by 3 bases and J by 4 bases, 4 bases remained unmatched. The CDR3 has 15 residues. CDR3 amino acids: CASSQTGGSNQPQHF. The CDR3 region has the DNA TGTGCCAGCAGCCAGACAGGGGGTAGTAATCAGCCCCAGCATTTT.

V is TRBV10-3 and J is TRBJ2-1; D is possibly TRBD1 (5 bases). Germline V gene lookup returns CDR1 ENHRY and CDR2 SYGVKD. This CDR3 is 19 amino acids long. V was cut by 4 bases and J by 6 bases, with 28 bases left in between. Here the CDR3 reads CAISGGHVGRVKPLNEQFF. CDR3 DNA: TGTGCCATCAGTGGCGGACATGTTGGGCGAGTTAAGCCGCTCAATGAGCAGTTCTTC.